A single sample is the source of the 20 T cell receptor beta chains below, sequenced in a study of blood T cell repertoires in COVID-19. Profiling relied on immunoSEQ multiplex PCR, and the TCRdb table lists in-frame clones only, not all of them. The sample lists under 200,000 clones; under 90% were seen once. Sequencing was performed on PBMCs or T cells enriched from blood (not recorded which). The receptor set was obtained from a man in his sixties who had recovered from COVID-19.

The chain joins TRBV4-1 to TRBJ2-5, with 10 bases aligning to TRBD2. With 3 bases clipped from V and 5 bases from J, the junction kept 9 bases outside the gene matches. Germline assignment: CDR1 MGHRA and CDR2 YSYEKL. The CDR3 runs to 16 residues. The CDR3 DNA reads as TGCGCCAGCAGCCAGGACCTTAGCGGGGGGTCTGAGACCCAGTACTTC. This translates into CASSQDLSGGSETQYF.

V gene TRBV9 combines with J gene TRBJ1-2; no reliable D call. This CDR3 is built from 13 residues. Trimming left V 4 bases short and J 5 bases short, with 12 bases between. Germline V gene lookup returns CDR1 SGDLS and CDR2 YYNGEE. This CDR3 reads CASSTDRGYGYTF. CDR3 DNA sequence: TGTGCCAGCAGCACCGATCGGGGATATGGCTACACCTTC.

The gene calls are TRBV5-1 and TRBJ1-1; possible D gene TRBD1, 5 bases. The germline V gene has CDR1 SGHRS and CDR2 YFSETQ. CDR3 length equals 17 residues. Between the trimmed V and J ends, which lost 0 bases and 1 base, there was a span of 16 bases. DNA for the CDR3: TGCGCCAGCAGCTTGGCCCAGGTCGACAGACCGAACACTGAAGCTTTCTTT. It encodes CASSLAQVDRPNTEAFF. The full variable domain, its missing parts supplied by reference TRBV5-1 and TRBJ1-1, is KAGVTQTPRYLIKTRGQQVTLSCSPISGHRSVSWYQQTPGQGLQFLFEYFSETQRNKGNFPGRFSGRQFSNSRSEMNVSTLELGDSALYLCASSLAQVDRPNTEAFFGQGTRLTVV.

The CDR3 spells CASTTGAQETQYF. In nucleotides, the CDR3 is TGTGCCAGTACCACTGGGGCCCAAGAGACCCAGTACTTC. The chain uses TRBV19 and TRBJ2-5; D possibly corresponds to TRBD1 (5 bases). Per the germline V gene, CDR1 is LNHDA and CDR2 is SQIVND (reference sequence). CDR3 length: 13 amino acids. Trimming cost V 7 bases and J 1 base, with 10 bases left between them.

The sample holds a few counts of this clone. V gene TRBV3-1 (or the pseudogene TRBV3-2) combines with J gene TRBJ2-3; TRBD2 agrees at 8 bases. The trim removed 1 base at V and 4 bases at J, leaving 4 bases unmatched. CDR1 LGHDT and CDR2 YNNKEL come from the germline V gene (reference sequence). The CDR3 is 15 amino acids. CDR3 bases: TGTGCCAGCAGCCAAGGAGCGGGAGCAGCAGATACGCAGTATTTT. This codes for CASSQGAGAADTQYF.

This clone has just a few counts. This chain connects TRBV19 to TRBJ1-6, with D tentatively TRBD1 (5 bases). The CDR3 consists of 15 residues. The V end lost 4 bases, the J end lost 0 bases, and 7 bases lay between the germline ends. Germline V gene sequence: CDR1 LNHDA, CDR2 SQIVND (reference sequence). The CDR3 nucleotides are TGTGCCAGTAGTAGCGACAGCTCCTATAATTCACCCCTCCACTTT. This gives the protein CASSSDSSYNSPLHF. Drawing the rest from reference TRBV19 and TRBJ1-6, the complete variable domain is DGGITQSPKYLFRKEGQNVTLSCEQNLNHDAMYWYRQDPGQGLRLIYYSQIVNDFQKGDIAEGYSVSREKKESFPLTVTSAQKNPTAFYLCASSSDSSYNSPLHFGNGTRLTVT.

The CDR3 spells CASVDRPTGELFF. In nucleotides, the CDR3 is TGTGCCAGCGTGGACAGGCCCACCGGGGAGCTGTTTTTT. The J gene is TRBJ2-2, the V gene TRBV28; 7 nucleotides match TRBD1. The germline V gene encodes CDR1 MDHEN and CDR2 SYDVKM. This CDR3 has 13 residues. V was pared by 8 bases and J by 4 bases, with 4 bases of the junction left unmatched. The complete variable domain, with remaining parts taken from reference TRBV28 and TRBJ2-2, reads DVKVTQSSRYLVKRTGEKVFLECVQDMDHENMFWYRQDPGLGLRLIYFSYDVKMKEKGDIPEGYSVSREKKERFSLILESASTNQTSMYLCASVDRPTGELFFGEGSRLTVL.

This clone has only one observation. The V call is TRBV25-1, the J call TRBJ1-3; D call uncertain. This CDR3 spans 14 amino acids. Per the germline V gene, CDR1 is MGHDK and CDR2 is SYGVNS. V lost 0 bases and J 6 bases, leaving 9 bases between the germline ends. The CDR3 is CASSEYTVENTIYF. CDR3 DNA: TGTGCCAGCAGTGAATATACTGTCGAAAACACCATATATTTT.

This clone has more than one count but fewer than ten. The V gene is TRBV18, the J gene TRBJ2-2, with 9 bases that match TRBD2. Germline values: CDR1 KGHSH, CDR2 LQKENI. The ends lost 0 bases at V and 7 bases at J; junction bases unmatched: 9. The CDR3 has 17 amino acids. CDR3 sequence reads: CASSPPLVAGADGELFF. As DNA, the CDR3 is TGTGCCAGCTCACCACCGTTGGTAGCGGGGGCCGACGGGGAGCTGTTTTTT.

The chain uses TRBV7-6 and TRBJ1-3; D is undetermined. This CDR3 has 16 residues. From germline, CDR1 is SGHVS and CDR2 FNYEAQ. V was pared by 1 base and J by 4 bases, with 14 bases between. CDR3 DNA sequence: TGTGCCAGCAGCTTAGAACCGGGTACGGGAGGAAACACCATATATTTT. It specifies CASSLEPGTGGNTIYF.

This chain uses TRBV7-6 with TRBJ1-4, with 7 nucleotides matching TRBD1. The V and J ends lost 1 base and 5 bases, in that order; junction bases with no gene match: 7. In germline, CDR1 is SGHVS, CDR2 FNYEAQ. This CDR3 region has 16 residues. The CDR3 protein is CASSLGVGRGNEKLFF. The DNA for the CDR3 is TGTGCCAGCAGCTTAGGAGTCGGCAGGGGGAATGAAAAACTGTTTTTT.

The rearrangement uses TRBV11-3 and TRBJ2-5; D is unclear. The CDR3 is made up of 13 amino acids. Germline CDR1 reads SGHNT; CDR2 reads YENEEA. The germline V and J ends were trimmed by 0 bases and 3 bases, with 5 bases remaining between them. The CDR3 loop reads CASSLESEETQYF. Here the CDR3 DNA reads TGTGCCAGCAGCTTAGAGTCGGAAGAGACCCAGTACTTC.

This clone has more than one count but fewer than ten. The genes are TRBV24-1 and TRBJ2-3; the D gene is possibly TRBD2 (6 bases). Germline-derived CDR1 and CDR2 are KGHDR and SFDVKD. V dropped 0 bases and J dropped 0 bases, with 9 bases sitting between them. The CDR3 length is 16 residues. CDR3 bases: TGTGCCACCAGTGATTTGAGCGGGCCTAGCACAGATACGCAGTATTTT. Its protein is CATSDLSGPSTDTQYF.

The chain combines TRBV3-1 (or the pseudogene TRBV3-2) with TRBJ1-5, with D hard to call. CDR1 LGHDT and CDR2 YNNKEL come from the germline V gene (reference sequence). The CDR3 contains 14 residues. Trimming cost V 0 bases and J 4 bases, with 7 bases left between them. Written as DNA, the CDR3 is TGTGCCAGCAGCCAAGATCGAGTAAATCAGCCCCAGCATTTT. Its protein is CASSQDRVNQPQHF.

This sequence joins TRBV11-1 and TRBJ1-2, with a tentative D call TRBD1 (6 bases). With 5 bases removed from V and 3 bases from J, the gap between germline ends came to 13 bases. The CDR3 is 14 amino acids. CDR1 and CDR2 from the germline V gene are SGHAT and FQDESV (reference sequence). The DNA for the CDR3 is TGTGCCAGCAGCCCTAGACCAGGGGACTATGGCTACACCTTC. This gives the protein CASSPRPGDYGYTF.

The table lists this clone with a few counts. The chain joins TRBV9 to TRBJ2-3, with 9 bases lining up with TRBD2. The length of the CDR3 is 17 residues. After removal of 0 bases from V and 2 bases from J, the junction contained 7 bases not matched to a gene. CDR1 and CDR2 (germline): SGDLS, YYNGEE. CDR3 coding DNA: TGTGCCAGCAGCGTAGGTGCTGGCGGGGGGGACACAGATACGCAGTATTTT. Amino acids: CASSVGAGGGDTDTQYF.

The chain has TRBV9 and TRBJ2-2; TRBD1 agrees at 9 bases. The CDR3 has 15 amino acids. With V trimmed by 4 bases and J by 8 bases, 9 bases remained unmatched. From germline, CDR1 is SGDLS and CDR2 YYNGEE. The DNA for the CDR3 is TGTGCCAGCAGCTCGACAGGGGGGATTCCTGGGGAGCTGTTTTTT. Its protein is CASSSTGGIPGELFF.

A single count supports this clone. The DNA of the CDR3 is TGTGCCACTAAGGGTGAAGGGGTGATCAATGGCTACACCTTC. It codes for CATKGEGVINGYTF. This rearrangement joins TRBV19 to TRBJ1-2; a weak D match, TRBD1 (5 bases). Trimming pared 10 bases from V and 6 bases from J, leaving 21 bases between. CDR1 is LNHDA, CDR2 SQIVND, per germline (reference sequence). This CDR3 has 14 amino acids.

This chain links TRBV12-5 with TRBJ2-3; weak D call: TRBD2 (5 bases). CDR3 length equals 14 residues. CDR1 is LGHNT, CDR2 FRNRAP, per germline. Trimming shortened V by 5 bases and J by 2 bases, and 11 bases separated the two germline ends. The CDR3 spells CASGLGLSTDTQYF. The CDR3 DNA follows: TGTGCTAGTGGTCTAGGACTCTCCACAGATACGCAGTATTTT.

The chain uses TRBV28 and TRBJ2-5, with 9 bases identical to TRBD1. The CDR3 loop spans 17 amino acids. Germline-derived CDR1 and CDR2 are MDHEN and SYDVKM. V was pared by 4 bases and J by 5 bases, with 14 bases of the junction left unmatched. CDR3 bases: TGTGCCAGCAGTTCCGATTTAAAGACAGGGGGTTGGGAGACCCAGTACTTC. This sequence encodes CASSSDLKTGGWETQYF.